Presented here are 17 T cell receptor beta chains from one specimen sequenced in a study of cytomegalovirus exposure and HLA in healthy donors (dated by TCRdb to about 2017). Library preparation was by the immunoSEQ multiplex PCR assay. For the multiplex PCR, a mixture combining 60 forward primers for TCR Vbeta segments and 13 reverse primers for TCR Jbeta segments was used. TCRdb provides this immuneACCESS table in a form limited to in-frame rearrangements. Some clones are lacking; in checked studies, under half of them reflect an unresolved V gene, and why the rest are absent is not known. This sample lists 200,000 or so clones; 76% were detected once. Of the sample, 0.63% falls within the top ten clones. Sequencing input: PBMCs. These TCRs come from a young man in good health and CMV-seronegative.

The V call is TRBV2, the J call TRBJ2-5, with D perhaps TRBD2 (5 bases). Germline V lookup: CDR1 SNHLY, CDR2 FYNNEI. This CDR3 is 15 amino acids long. V was cut by 7 bases and J by 4 bases, with 19 bases left in between. CDR3 nucleotide sequence: TGTGCCAGCACCGAAGGTGGTCTTGGAGGAGAGACCCAGTACTTC. Its translation is CASTEGGLGGETQYF.

The V and J genes are TRBV5-6 and TRBJ2-7; 8 nucleotides agree with TRBD1. With V trimmed by 0 bases and J by 2 bases, 4 bases remained unmatched. CDR3 size: 15 residues. Germline-derived CDR1 and CDR2 are SGHDT and YYEEEE. CDR3 sequence reads: CASSLVGTGPYEQYF. CDR3 nucleotides: TGTGCCAGCAGCTTGGTCGGGACAGGTCCCTACGAGCAGTACTTC.

The V and J genes are TRBV5-6 and TRBJ2-2; TRBD1 aligns across 9 bases. The J segment lost 7 bases and the V segment lost 4 bases, leaving 14 bases of the junction unmatched. Germline V gene lookup returns CDR1 SGHDT and CDR2 YYEEEE. The CDR3 totals 17 residues. The CDR3 loop reads CASSSRTGGIVSGELFF. CDR3 sequence (DNA): TGTGCCAGCAGCAGTAGAACAGGGGGCATCGTCAGCGGGGAGCTGTTTTTT.

The rearrangement joins TRBV19 to TRBJ1-4; weak D call: TRBD1 (5 bases). CDR1 is LNHDA and CDR2 is SQIVND in the germline V gene (reference sequence). This CDR3 is built from 14 residues. The V end lost 5 bases, the J end lost 6 bases, and 13 bases lay between the germline ends. This CDR3 is CASSPRGGDEKLFF. DNA of the CDR3: TGTGCCAGTAGTCCCCGGGGGGGGGATGAAAAACTGTTTTTT.

This clone has a single count. The rearrangement links TRBV7-8 to TRBJ2-7; D possibly corresponds to TRBD2 (6 bases). The ends were cut back, 5 bases at V and 1 base at J, with 18 bases in the middle. This CDR3 spans 16 amino acids. Germline CDR1 reads SGHVS; CDR2 reads FQNEAQ. The CDR3 DNA is TGTGCCAGCAGCCCCCGGGGGTCCACTACATCCTACGAGCAGTACTTC. Translation: CASSPRGSTTSYEQYF.

V is TRBV7-9 and J is TRBJ2-1, with TRBD2 identical over 9 bases. The CDR3 runs to 17 residues. Germline-derived CDR1 and CDR2 are SEHNR and FQNEAQ (reference sequence). Germline trimming cut 1 base from V and 4 bases from J; bases unmatched to any gene: 8. The CDR3: CASSLVGREGRYNEQFF. The CDR3, as DNA: TGTGCCAGCAGCTTAGTTGGGCGGGAGGGCCGTTACAATGAGCAGTTCTTC.

The chain employs TRBV18 and TRBJ1-5; TRBD1 matches at 7 bases. V dropped 5 bases and J dropped 7; count of bases not matched to a gene: 5. The CDR3 is made up of 13 amino acids. In germline, CDR1 is KGHSH, CDR2 LQKENI. The DNA for the CDR3 is TGTGCCAGCTCAGAGGGGGCACGGCAGCCCCAGCATTTT. Protein sequence: CASSEGARQPQHF.

The chain recombines TRBV7-3 with TRBJ2-7; TRBD1 matches 7 bases. V trimming: 2 bases; J trimming: 4 bases; junction bases outside the gene matches: 8. The CDR3 is 15 amino acids. The germline V gene encodes CDR1 SGHTA and CDR2 FQGTGA. The CDR3 sequence is CASSLAAGGVYEQYF. CDR3 nucleotides: TGTGCCAGCAGCTTAGCGGCAGGGGGTGTTTACGAGCAGTACTTC.

Regarding this clone: At one end, the junction sequence differs from germline, possibly due to a read error. The rearrangement links TRBV6-1 to TRBJ1-1, with TRBD1 matching over 9 bases. CDR3 length equals 13 residues. Germline CDR1 MNHNS, CDR2 SASEGT. CDR3: CASSRQGGTETFF. For the CDR3, the DNA is TGTGCCAGCAGTCGACAGGGGGGGACTGAAACTTTCTTT.

J is TRBJ2-7 and V is TRBV5-4; 11 bases line up with TRBD2. CDR3 length equals 15 residues. Trimming at V came to 5 bases and at J to 6 bases, leaving 10 bases not matched to a gene. Germline V lookup: CDR1 SGHNT, CDR2 YYREEE (reference sequence). The CDR3 DNA follows: TGTGCCAGCAGATTAGCGGGAGGGCCGGTCGGCGAGCAGTACTTC. It yields the protein CASRLAGGPVGEQYF.

V is TRBV19 and J is TRBJ2-7, with D tentatively TRBD2 (5 bases). The germline V gene encodes CDR1 LNHDA and CDR2 SQIVND (reference sequence). The CDR3 sequence is 14 residues long. V was pared by 6 bases and J by 2 bases, with 14 bases between. This CDR3 is CASSSDRGTYEQYF. CDR3 nucleotides: TGTGCCAGTAGCTCCGACCGAGGGACCTACGAGCAGTACTTC.

The genes are TRBV6-1 and TRBJ1-5; the D gene is possibly TRBD1 (5 bases). V lost 6 bases, J lost 1 base, and 10 bases lay in between. The CDR3 is 14 amino acids. CDR1 is MNHNS and CDR2 is SASEGT in the germline V gene. The CDR3 protein is CASRGGGSNQPQHF. CDR3 coding DNA: TGTGCCAGCAGGGGGGGAGGAAGCAATCAGCCCCAGCATTTT.

In DNA form, the CDR3 reads TGTGCCAGCAGACCCGTGGGGCGGTCTTTTCAAAACATTCAGTACTTC. This gives the protein CASRPVGRSFQNIQYF. The chain combines TRBV27 with TRBJ2-4; maybe TRBD1 (5 bases). This CDR3 has 16 amino acids. V dropped 6 bases and J dropped 5 bases, with 20 bases sitting between them. Per germline, CDR1 MNHEY and CDR2 SMNVEV (reference sequence).

The chain recombines TRBV6-1 with TRBJ1-2; D ambiguous. Between the trimmed V and J ends, which lost 6 bases and 4 bases, there was a span of 18 bases. CDR3 length equals 15 residues. The germline gives CDR1 MNHNS, CDR2 SASEGT. This CDR3 is CASSLQDVSSYGYTF. In nucleotides, the CDR3 is TGTGCCAGCAGCCTTCAGGATGTTAGTAGCTATGGCTACACCTTC.

The gene calls are TRBV27 and TRBJ2-3; 13 bases fit TRBD2. There are 18 residues in the CDR3. Germline V gene data show CDR1 as MNHEY and CDR2 as SMNVEV (reference sequence). Germline trimming cut 6 bases from V and 5 bases from J; bases unmatched to any gene: 14. This CDR3 reads CASRDFTGLAGVKDTQYF. CDR3 DNA sequence: TGTGCCAGCAGGGATTTCACTGGACTAGCGGGAGTAAAAGATACGCAGTATTTT.

This chain links TRBV30 with TRBJ2-7; 12 bases are a match to TRBD2. Losses at the gene ends were 3 bases for V and 6 bases for J; bases not matched to a gene: 9. The CDR3 spans 15 residues. CDR1 and CDR2 (germline): GTSNPN, SVGIG (reference sequence). The CDR3 DNA follows: TGTGCCTGGAGCCCTCCCGGGACTAGCGGGCCCGAGCAGTACTTC. This encodes CAWSPPGTSGPEQYF.

The chain is built from TRBV19 and TRBJ2-7, with 9 bases lining up with TRBD2. Germline CDR1 reads LNHDA; CDR2 reads SQIVND (reference sequence). This CDR3 comprises 14 residues. V lost 6 bases to trimming and J lost 7 bases; unmatched junction nucleotides: 10. The CDR3 DNA is TGTGCCAGTAGCCGCTCGGGACTAGCTGTGGAGCAGTACTTC. It is translated as CASSRSGLAVEQYF. Combining the CDR3 with reference TRBV19 and TRBJ2-7 gives the whole variable domain DGGITQSPKYLFRKEGQNVTLSCEQNLNHDAMYWYRQDPGQGLRLIYYSQIVNDFQKGDIAEGYSVSREKKESFPLTVTSAQKNPTAFYLCASSRSGLAVEQYFGPGTRLTVT.